One and the same sample provided the 27 T cell receptor beta chains below, sequenced in a study of blood T cells in healthy people across ages. Using a J-beta primer mix together with a sample-barcoded 5' primer, a second PCR was run for about 7 to 12 cycles. In TCRdb, the 5' RACE reads were re-called with MiXCR into one record per CDR3 protein. Here the sample spans 450,000 to 700,000 distinct CDR3 sequences, 25% to 30% being singletons. The sequenced material came from blood. These TCRs come from a woman aged 70 to 79 in good health.

The rearrangement uses TRBV3-1 and TRBJ1-4; D is undetermined. V dropped 0 bases and J dropped 5 bases, with 19 bases sitting between them. CDR3 size: 18 residues. Germline CDR1 and CDR2: LGHDT and YNNKEL (reference sequence). The CDR3 bases are TGTGCCAGCAGCCAAGATGGGTGGGCGTCTCACCGGAATGAAAAACTGTTTTTT. Translation: CASSQDGWASHRNEKLFF.

This clonotype appeared a few times. This sequence joins TRBV29-1 and TRBJ2-3; perhaps TRBD2 as D (6 bases). Trimming removed 4 bases from V and 3 bases from J, with 11 bases in between. Germline V gene lookup returns CDR1 SQVTM and CDR2 ANQGSEA. CDR3 length: 13 residues. The CDR3 spells CSVGEGRTDTQYF. In DNA, the CDR3 is TGCAGCGTTGGAGAGGGGAGGACAGATACGCAGTATTTT.

This clonotype has more than one count but fewer than ten. The chain recombines TRBV6-1 with TRBJ2-5; 7 bases match TRBD2. Germline CDR1 and CDR2: MNHNS and SASEGT. The CDR3 is made up of 11 amino acids. J gave up 13 bases and V 5 bases, and 7 bases lay outside the gene matches. The DNA for the CDR3 is TGTGCCAGCAGTATCCGGGACTATGGGTACTTC. It encodes CASSIRDYGYF.

This clonotype was picked up a small number of times. The V gene is TRBV20-1, the J gene TRBJ1-5, with D perhaps matching TRBD1 (6 bases). This CDR3 spans 15 amino acids. CDR1 DFQATT and CDR2 SNEGSKA come from the germline V gene (reference sequence). V lost 3 bases and J lost 4, with 16 bases in between. The CDR3 sequence is CSASFVRGGNQPQHF. In DNA form, the CDR3 reads TGCAGTGCTAGCTTCGTCAGGGGAGGTAATCAGCCCCAGCATTTT.

This clonotype was observed a handful of times. The chain recombines TRBV20-1 with TRBJ2-4, with 8 positions matching TRBD2. Trimming removed 4 bases from V and 1 base from J; junction bases left unmatched: 6. The CDR3 contains 15 residues. The germline CDR1 and CDR2 sequences are DFQATT and SNEGSKA (reference sequence). The CDR3 nucleotides are TGCAGTGCTAACGGGGGGGCGAGGGCCAAAAACATTCAGTACTTC. This sequence encodes CSANGGARAKNIQYF.

This clonotype occurred many times. The rearrangement links TRBV7-2 to TRBJ1-2; D is possibly TRBD1 (5 bases). Between the trimmed V and J ends, which lost 1 base and 2 bases, there was a span of 5 bases. The germline V gene has CDR1 SGHTA and CDR2 FQGNSA. The CDR3 runs 13 residues. CDR3 amino acids: CASSLGGNYGYTF. In DNA, the CDR3 is TGTGCCAGCAGCTTAGGGGGGAACTATGGCTACACCTTC.

This clonotype was seen more than once but under ten times. The chain carries TRBV4-1 and TRBJ1-1, with a tentative D call TRBD1 (6 bases). V lost 4 bases and J 4 bases, leaving 10 bases between the germline ends. The germline gives CDR1 MGHRA, CDR2 YSYEKL. The length of the CDR3 is 13 residues. This chain's CDR3 is CASSPGHRTEAFF. The CDR3 DNA is TGCGCCAGCAGCCCGGGACATCGCACTGAAGCTTTCTTT.

The chain links TRBV25-1 to TRBJ2-2; D is unresolved. Trimming removed 4 bases from V and 4 bases from J, with 7 bases in between. The CDR3 extends over 13 amino acids. Germline V gives CDR1 MGHDK, CDR2 SYGVNS. CDR3 sequence: CASSGYSTGELFF. The DNA for the CDR3 is TGTGCCAGCAGTGGATACAGCACCGGGGAGCTGTTTTTT. Together with reference TRBV25-1 and TRBJ2-2, the CDR3 gives the full variable domain: EADIYQTPRYLVIGTGKKITLECSQTMGHDKMYWYQQDPGMELHLIHYSYGVNSTEKGDLSSESTVSRIRTEHFPLTLESARPSHTSQYLCASSGYSTGELFFGEGSRLTVL.

This clonotype was recorded once. The chain links TRBV7-6 to TRBJ2-7, with 7 bases that match TRBD1. V lost 2 bases and J lost 3; bases outside the gene matches: 10. Germline-derived CDR1 and CDR2 are SGHVS and FNYEAQ. The CDR3 extends over 16 amino acids. The DNA of the CDR3 is TGTGCCAGCAGCTTAAACGGCCGACAGGGATACTACGAGCAGTACTTC. Protein product: CASSLNGRQGYYEQYF.

The chain employs TRBV6-1 and TRBJ1-2; TRBD1 matches at 8 bases. The ends lost 6 bases at V and 6 bases at J; junction bases unmatched: 18. The CDR3 is made up of 17 amino acids. The germline V gene encodes CDR1 MNHNS and CDR2 SASEGT. The CDR3 loop is CASRSDRGTGDRDGYTF. The CDR3 DNA follows: TGTGCCAGCAGGTCCGACAGGGGCACCGGAGACAGGGATGGCTACACCTTC.

J is TRBJ2-3 and V is TRBV5-6; D gene uncertain. Trimming removed 2 bases from V and 7 bases from J, with 5 bases in between. The CDR3 is 11 residues long. Germline lookup yields CDR1 SGHDT and CDR2 YYEEEE. The CDR3 is CASSFRYTQYF. The DNA of the CDR3 is TGTGCCAGCAGCTTTAGGTATACGCAGTATTTT.

The table lists this clonotype with a few counts. The chain has TRBV20-1 and TRBJ2-1; perhaps D is TRBD1 or TRBD2 (5 bases each). Germline V gives CDR1 DFQATT, CDR2 SNEGSKA (reference sequence). Trimming took off 6 bases at V and 7 bases at J, with 19 bases between the two ends. The CDR3 extends over 14 amino acids. The CDR3 protein is CSAPRRDPKNEQFF. CDR3 bases: TGCAGTGCCCCACGCCGGGACCCAAAAAATGAGCAGTTCTTC.

This clonotype was counted a few times. This rearrangement joins TRBV6-2 or TRBV6-3 to TRBJ2-2, with D uncertain. CDR1 is MNHEY and CDR2 is SVGEGT in the germline V gene. Trimming stripped 7 bases from V and 1 base from J, with 10 bases between. The CDR3 consists of 14 residues. For the CDR3, the DNA is TGTGCCAGCATAGTGGGGTTGAACACCGGGGAGCTGTTTTTT. Its translation is CASIVGLNTGELFF.

Of note for this clonotype: This may come from a read error, since a much larger clone is one base off. The chain employs TRBV7-6 and TRBJ2-7; 8 bases are shared with TRBD2. Germline V gene sequence: CDR1 SGHVS, CDR2 FNYEAQ. The CDR3 is 13 amino acids. CDR3 DNA sequence: TGTGTCAGCAGCTTAGCGCCGGGAGGGGAGCAGTACTTC. This translates into CVSSLAPGGEQYF. Drawing the rest from reference TRBV7-6 and TRBJ2-7, the complete variable domain is GAGVSQSPRYKVTKRGQDVALRCDPISGHVSLYWYRQALGQGPEFLTYFNYEAQQDKSGLPNDRFSAERPEGSISTLTIQRTEQRDSAMYRCVSSLAPGGEQYFGPGTRLTVT.

V is TRBV9 and J is TRBJ2-5; 11 nucleotides line up with TRBD2. Germline V gives CDR1 SGDLS, CDR2 YYNGEE. The CDR3 loop spans 16 amino acids. The ends lost 2 bases at V and 4 bases at J; junction bases unmatched: 7. CDR3 sequence reads: CASSVGSGRAGETQYF. For the CDR3, the DNA is TGTGCCAGCAGCGTGGGTAGCGGGAGGGCGGGAGAGACCCAGTACTTC.

This chain joins TRBV6-2 or TRBV6-3 and TRBJ1-4; perhaps TRBD1 as D (5 bases). The germline V and J ends were trimmed by 6 bases and 8 bases, with 22 bases remaining between them. This CDR3 is 16 amino acids long. CDR1 and CDR2 from the germline V gene are MNHEY and SVGEGT. The CDR3 DNA reads TGTGCCAGCAGCCGCCGTTCCCGGGGCGTGAGGGAAAAACTGTTTTTT. Translated: CASSRRSRGVREKLFF.

This chain connects TRBV20-1 to TRBJ2-5, with D possibly being TRBD2 (7 bases). The J call may be wrong; the DNA end is better matched by TRBJ2-7. The CDR3 covers 12 residues. The germline V gene encodes CDR1 DFQATT and CDR2 SNEGSKA (reference sequence). CDR3 amino acids: CSAGGRDYEQYF. The DNA for the CDR3 is TGCAGTGCCGGGGGGCGGGACTACGAGCAGTACTTC.

The sample holds a few counts of this clonotype. This chain links TRBV20-1 with TRBJ1-1, with D maybe TRBD1 (6 bases). Deletions cut 5 bases from V and 6 bases from J, with 16 bases between. This CDR3 has 13 residues. Germline values: CDR1 DFQATT, CDR2 SNEGSKA (reference sequence). This CDR3 is CSALPGQQPEAFF. The CDR3, as DNA: TGCAGTGCTCTACCGGGACAACAGCCTGAAGCTTTCTTT.

The genes are TRBV4-3 and TRBJ2-7, with 9 bases lining up with TRBD2. This CDR3 region has 15 residues. Per germline, CDR1 LGHNA and CDR2 YSLEER. Losses at the gene ends were 3 bases for V and 2 bases for J; bases not matched to a gene: 5. The CDR3 sequence is CASSHGLAQTYEQYF. Here the CDR3 DNA reads TGCGCCAGCAGCCACGGACTAGCGCAAACCTACGAGCAGTACTTC.

The chain joins TRBV4-3 to TRBJ2-3; D is perhaps TRBD2 (5 bases). CDR1 and CDR2 (germline): LGHNA, YSLEER. V was clipped by 1 base and J by 8 bases, with 16 bases between them. The CDR3 consists of 15 residues. The DNA for the CDR3 is TGCGCCAGCAGCCAAGGGCGAGGGATTCGGGGTACGCAGTATTTT. Its translation: CASSQGRGIRGTQYF.

This clonotype showed up just once. The conserved final phenylalanine or tryptophan is absent from the CDR3, which likely points to a read error. The genes are TRBV5-1 and TRBJ2-5, with D uncertain. Germline V CDR1 and CDR2: SGHRS, YFSETQ. The CDR3 is made up of 13 amino acids. The V end lost 6 bases, the J end lost 2 bases, and 11 bases lay between the germline ends. The CDR3 sequence: CASNSGHQETQYS. DNA for the CDR3: TGCGCCAGCAACTCGGGCCATCAAGAGACCCAGTACTCC.

The V and J genes are TRBV7-9 and TRBJ1-1; no reliable D call. V shed 2 bases and J shed 8 bases, with 12 bases lying between them. The CDR3 loop spans 13 amino acids. Germline-derived CDR1 and CDR2 are SEHNR and FQNEAQ (reference sequence). The chain's CDR3 is CASSLSAGPEAFF. The CDR3 region has the DNA TGTGCCAGCAGCTTATCTGCAGGCCCAGAAGCTTTCTTT.

The rearrangement links TRBV6-5 to TRBJ2-5, with D tentatively TRBD1 (6 bases). Germline V lookup: CDR1 MNHEY, CDR2 SVGAGI. CDR3 length equals 15 residues. Trimming removed 1 base from V and 11 bases from J, with 20 bases in between. The CDR3 protein is CASSYLGVQGLEQYF. In DNA form, the CDR3 reads TGTGCCAGCAGTTACTTAGGGGTGCAGGGGCTAGAGCAGTACTTC.

This clonotype came up a few times. The CDR3 region is CSAPRTEPWYEQFF. The CDR3 nucleotides are TGCAGCGCACCACGGACTGAACCTTGGTATGAGCAGTTCTTC. The chain joins TRBV29-1 to TRBJ2-1; D possibly corresponds to TRBD2 (5 bases). This CDR3 is built from 14 residues. The germline V gene has CDR1 SQVTM and CDR2 ANQGSEA. V was shortened by 7 bases and J by 8 bases, with 21 bases between the two germline ends.

The chain has TRBV12-3 or TRBV12-4 and TRBJ2-1; 8 nucleotides agree with TRBD2. J was trimmed by 10 bases and V by 5 bases; bases with no gene match: 16. The length of the CDR3 is 16 residues. CDR3 sequence: CASSPRGGRGVREQFF. The CDR3 coding sequence is TGTGCCAGCAGTCCGCGCGGGGGGCGTGGGGTCCGCGAGCAGTTCTTC.

This clonotype was recorded at least ten times. The chain recombines TRBV5-1 with TRBJ2-5; D gene unclear. V was trimmed by 1 base and J by 3 bases, leaving 7 bases between them. The CDR3 has 13 residues. The germline CDR1 and CDR2 sequences are SGHRS and YFSETQ. The CDR3 DNA sequence: TGCGCCAGCAGCTTGTGGGGAAAAGAGACCCAGTACTTC. Amino acid sequence: CASSLWGKETQYF.

This clonotype was seen a few times. V is TRBV7-3 and J is TRBJ2-2; perhaps D is TRBD1 or TRBD2 (6 bases each). Per the germline V gene, CDR1 is SGHTA and CDR2 is FQGTGA. V was shortened by 5 bases and J by 4 bases, with 17 bases between the two germline ends. CDR3 length: 16 amino acids. The CDR3 DNA follows: TGTGCCAGCAGCCCCGGAGGGGCCAGGGGCACCGGGGAGCTGTTTTTT. Translating gives CASSPGGARGTGELFF.